This entry concerns a single T cell receptor beta chain. This clonotype was seen only a few times. Its specific antigen is unknown. The sample holds no much larger clone one base away, and base qualities are not on file. Read against the paper, the sample's time point label means: patch test 3, about 24 weeks after DPC sensitization. What this sample's treatment or condition label stands for: therapeutic diphenylcyclopropenone sensitization with weekly scalp DPC. At every patch-test visit, the blood draw took place before the patch test was put on. Eligible patients were aged 18 to 70, diagnosed with alopecia, deemed suitable for DPC therapy, and excluded if pregnant. Unfractionated whole blood was collected in Tempus Blood RNA tubes, and total RNA was extracted from that blood. The library was obtained by RACE. This sample was sequenced with a NextSeq 500. During library preparation, unique molecular identifiers were attached to individual cDNA molecules so that TCRs could be counted in a quantitative, reproducible way. For every blood RNA sample, sequencing covered both the TCR alpha and TCR beta chains. The published analysis was carried out like this. A median of about 87,000 TCRs per sample was observed, with a range of 23,224 to 690,600. The Decombinator software suite was used to annotate the V, J and CDR3 of the TCR reads. To make PS versus PT1 abundance plots, every sample was subsampled to the same number of TCRs (28,000). Expanded TCRs were defined as absent before sensitization and observed at least eight times at the 2-week time point. The public sequencing data were trimmed at Q25 with fastp and processed into clonotypes with MiXCR by TCRdb, which kept only in-frame beta chains. Rows merge per CDR3 protein into single entries with the most common DNA and genes. The V and J calls and clone size come from TCRdb's table, not from the authors' own analysis. For this sample the table gives about 160,000 distinct CDR3 sequences, of which about a quarter were detected only once. About 2% of the sample goes to the ten largest clones.

This specimen comes from a study of human T cells and chemical hapten exposure (dated by TCRdb to about 2021). Background on the whole study: For sensitization, 2% DPC in acetone was applied to a 2 cm by 2 cm area of upper inner arm skin. Libraries were pooled for sequencing, and per-sample TCR yields varied mainly because of small differences in library volumes within the pool. Patch testing was done on the upper back using Finn chambers containing 0.01% DPC, and results were scored after 6 days according to International Contact Dermatitis Research Group standards. Some 29 alopecia patients gave blood for TCR sequencing at one to four time points (pre-sensitization, 2, 6 and 24 weeks). Weekly therapeutic DPC doses were additionally applied to the scalp of patients throughout the roughly 24-week study period. Blood samples were taken from patients before sensitization (week 0) and then at 2, 6 and about 24 weeks after DPC sensitization. The mostly female patient cohort included alopecia areata with under or over 50% scalp involvement, alopecia totalis and alopecia universalis. In alopecia patients, the study followed how the peripheral blood TCR repertoire changed in vivo over primary and secondary sensitization to diphenylcyclopropenone (DPC), a hapten.

The investigation overall reported the following: Significantly more large CDR3 similarity clusters were formed by expanded TCRs than by pre-sensitization or healthy control sets, consistent with antigen-driven responses. After repeated subsampling, the strength of the expansion versus patch-test correlation and the threshold at which it became significant changed. Alopecia, a presumed autoimmune disease, was present in all patients, so the immune response of the patients might differ from that of healthy individuals. The number of PT1 expanded TCRs positively correlated with patch test score, significant at thresholds 8, 16 and 32 but not 4. No change with DPC sensitization was found in the number of TCRs above 1 in 1000 frequency, and no evidence of global repertoire structure alterations was found.

CDR1 and CDR2, looked up from the germline V gene, are SGDLS and YYNGEE. V and J lose 4 bases and 2 bases, and a span of 13 bases separates them. From the cysteine up to the phenylalanine, the CDR3 has a length of 14 residues. Here the CDR3 DNA is all that survives: 42 bases in frame from base 1. This specimen consisted of whole blood, obtained in connection with sensitization to the hapten diphenylcyclopropenone (DPC). The receptor chain draws on TRBV9 and TRBJ2-7, with the D gene too uncertain to name. This TCR was sampled from a woman between 18 and 30 years old with alopecia areata. Some clones in this sample may be carry-over from other donors' samples. DNA sequence: TGTGCCAGCAGCCCCCGGTACGGCCCCTACGAGCAGTACTTC. Its protein is CASSPRYGPYEQYF.